The 26 T cell receptor beta chains presented below share a single source sample, sequenced in a study of T-cell reconstitution after alpha-beta-depleted transplantation in children. Using unique molecular identifiers, the investigators prepared the TCRbeta library. One entry per CDR3 protein results from TCRdb running MiXCR on the PCR reads. The table has roughly 300,000 distinct CDR3 sequences, 10% to 13% seen once; the top ten hold less than 2.5%. Sequencing used PBMCs from the stem cell graft donor, obtained from the stem cell graft. The origin of the receptors is a human donor who donated a stem cell graft to a child with acute lymphoblastic leukemia.

The sample holds a few counts of this clonotype. V gene TRBV5-1 combines with J gene TRBJ2-3, with 10 bases identical to TRBD2. The V gene end was trimmed by 5 bases and the J gene end by 0 bases; junction bases not matched to a gene: 6. Germline-derived CDR1 and CDR2 are SGHRS and YFSETQ. There are 16 residues in the CDR3. The CDR3 loop is CASRLLTSGSTDTQYF. DNA for the CDR3: TGCGCCAGCAGACTACTGACTAGCGGGAGCACAGATACGCAGTATTTT.

The CDR3 sequence: CSARVGNRYNEQFF. The CDR3 nucleotides are TGCAGTGCTAGAGTAGGGAATAGGTACAATGAGCAGTTCTTC. The chain uses TRBV20-1 and TRBJ2-1; D call uncertain. The CDR3 sequence is 14 residues long. V lost 1 base and J lost 4, with 11 bases in between. The germline gives CDR1 DFQATT, CDR2 SNEGSKA (reference sequence).

This clonotype was observed many times. This rearrangement joins TRBV5-1 to TRBJ1-3, with D possibly matching TRBD1 (6 bases). Trimming took 1 base from V and 4 from J, leaving 15 bases between them. The CDR3 has 16 amino acids. In germline, CDR1 is SGHRS, CDR2 YFSETQ. CDR3 sequence (DNA): TGCGCCAGCAGCTTGAACACACAGGGTTCGGGAAACACCATATATTTT. It encodes CASSLNTQGSGNTIYF.

The gene calls are TRBV29-1 and TRBJ2-3; D call uncertain. This CDR3 contains 13 residues. Germline-derived CDR1 and CDR2 are SQVTM and ANQGSEA. V was pared by 4 bases and J by 5 bases, with 13 bases between. CDR3 region: CSVGVSPGDTQYF. CDR3 bases: TGCAGCGTTGGGGTTAGTCCGGGAGATACGCAGTATTTT.

This rearrangement joins TRBV25-1 to TRBJ2-5, with 12 bases fitting TRBD2. The V segment lost 5 bases and the J segment 2 bases; nucleotides outside the gene matches: 6. The V gene's germline CDR1 is MGHDK and CDR2 SYGVNS. CDR3 size: 16 residues. CDR3 protein: CASSRTSGVLQETQYF. The CDR3 DNA reads as TGTGCCAGCAGTAGGACTAGCGGGGTCTTACAAGAGACCCAGTACTTC.

In this sample, this clonotype turned up a few times. CDR3 in DNA: TGCGCCAGCAGCCAAGAGTCTAGCGGGAGGCCAGAGCAGTTCTTC. Translated, it gives CASSQESSGRPEQFF. V gene TRBV4-1 combines with J gene TRBJ2-1; 11 nucleotides line up with TRBD2. V shed 0 bases and J 10 bases; nucleotides not matched to a gene: 5. Looked up from germline, CDR1 is MGHRA and CDR2 is YSYEKL. The CDR3 is made up of 15 amino acids.

The rearrangement links TRBV15 to TRBJ1-2; D unresolved. Germline-derived CDR1 and CDR2 are LNHNV and YYDKDF (reference sequence). The CDR3 sequence is 12 residues long. The V end was cut by 1 base, the J end by 6 bases, with 6 bases between. The CDR3 DNA is TGTGCCACCAGCAGAGCCAGAGATGGCTACACCTTC. This codes for CATSRARDGYTF.

The J gene is TRBJ2-7, the V gene TRBV7-2, with 13 nucleotides matching TRBD2. Germline trimming cut 1 base from V and 0 bases from J; bases unmatched to any gene: 3. This CDR3 is 17 amino acids long. CDR1 is SGHTA and CDR2 is FQGNSA in the germline V gene. For the CDR3, the DNA is TGTGCCAGCAGCTTAGTACTAGCGGGAGGGTCCTCCTACGAGCAGTACTTC. This encodes CASSLVLAGGSSYEQYF.

This clonotype was observed a few times. This chain connects TRBV7-9 to TRBJ2-2; 7 bases agree with TRBD2. This CDR3 has 16 residues. Looked up from germline, CDR1 is SEHNR and CDR2 is FQNEAQ (reference sequence). After removal of 2 bases from V and 5 bases from J, the junction contained 8 bases not matched to a gene. The CDR3: CASSLPAGAGTGELFF. DNA for the CDR3: TGTGCCAGCAGCTTACCGGCGGGAGCGGGGACCGGGGAGCTGTTTTTT. Full variable domain (rest looked up from reference TRBV7-9 and TRBJ2-2): DTGVSQNPRHKITKRGQNVTFRCDPISEHNRLYWYRQTLGQGPEFLTYFQNEAQLEKSRLLSDRFSAERPKGSFSTLEIQRTEQGDSAMYLCASSLPAGAGTGELFFGEGSRLTVL.

This clonotype was recorded a few times. V gene TRBV10-2 combines with J gene TRBJ2-5, with TRBD2 identical over 13 bases. Germline lookup yields CDR1 WSHSY and CDR2 SAAADI. Trimming at V came to 6 bases and at J to 5 bases, leaving 6 bases not matched to a gene. This CDR3 contains 15 residues. CDR3 in amino acids: CASRGTSGKGETQYF. DNA of the CDR3: TGCGCCAGCAGGGGGACTAGCGGGAAGGGGGAGACCCAGTACTTC.

Only one count was recorded for this clonotype. The chain employs TRBV5-8 and TRBJ2-2, with D uncertain. Trimming shortened V by 3 bases and J by 9 bases, and 15 bases separated the two germline ends. The CDR3 contains 14 residues. CDR1 and CDR2 from the germline V gene are SGHTS and YDEGEE. In DNA, the CDR3 is TGTGCCAGCAGCTCCCGACACCTTGGCTGGGAGCTGTTTTTT. Its translation is CASSSRHLGWELFF.

As concerns this clonotype: The junction shows a germline mismatch at one end, possibly a read error. The V call is TRBV5-1, the J call TRBJ2-1, with D perhaps TRBD2 (5 bases). CDR3 length equals 16 residues. Germline CDR1 SGHRS, CDR2 YFSETQ. Written as DNA, the CDR3 is TGCGTCAGCAGCTTGGCAACCGGGGTTCGGGACAATGAGCAGTTCTTC. Its protein is CVSSLATGVRDNEQFF. Full variable domain (outside the CDR3, taken from reference TRBV5-1 and TRBJ2-1): KAGVTQTPRYLIKTRGQQVTLSCSPISGHRSVSWYQQTPGQGLQFLFEYFSETQRNKGNFPGRFSGRQFSNSRSEMNVSTLELGDSALYLCVSSLATGVRDNEQFFGPGTRLTVL.

The chain is built from TRBV11-2 and TRBJ2-1, with D possibly TRBD2 on 5 matching bases. In germline, CDR1 is SGHAT, CDR2 FQNNGV. V lost 2 bases to trimming and J lost 6 bases, with 17 bases between them. This CDR3 is built from 16 residues. The chain's CDR3 is CASSLFVRTSFNEQFF. In nucleotides, the CDR3 is TGTGCCAGCAGCTTATTTGTTCGGACTTCTTTCAATGAGCAGTTCTTC.

This clonotype was counted only a few times. The chain joins TRBV12-3 or TRBV12-4 to TRBJ2-1; maybe TRBD2 (6 bases). V was trimmed by 4 bases and J by 9 bases, leaving 13 bases between them. The length of the CDR3 is 13 residues. Here the CDR3 reads CASSSRAGPEQFF. The CDR3 DNA sequence: TGTGCCAGCAGTTCTAGGGCGGGACCTGAGCAGTTCTTC.

This clonotype has just a few counts. This chain uses TRBV19 with TRBJ2-1; D not resolved. V lost 5 bases to trimming and J lost 4 bases, with 6 bases between them. Germline V gene lookup returns CDR1 LNHDA and CDR2 SQIVND (reference sequence). The CDR3 length is 12 residues. CDR3 coding DNA: TGTGCCAGTAGTTCCCAGTACAATGAGCAGTTCTTC. This translates into CASSSQYNEQFF.

The chain combines TRBV5-1 with TRBJ2-1; 12 positions agree with TRBD2. This CDR3 contains 14 residues. CDR1 is SGHRS and CDR2 is YFSETQ in the germline V gene. Trimming cost V 6 bases and J 7 bases; bases outside gene matches: 5. CDR3 loop: CASTLAGGPNEQFF. CDR3 DNA: TGCGCCAGCACCCTAGCGGGAGGGCCGAATGAGCAGTTCTTC.

This rearrangement joins TRBV15 to TRBJ2-2, with TRBD1 matching 7 bases. This CDR3 spans 16 amino acids. Germline V lookup: CDR1 LNHNV, CDR2 YYDKDF (reference sequence). The V segment lost 5 bases and the J segment 5 bases; nucleotides outside the gene matches: 11. The chain's CDR3 is CATSAERGLLTGELFF. The CDR3 nucleotides are TGTGCCACCAGCGCTGAAAGGGGGCTCCTAACCGGGGAGCTGTTTTTT.

This clonotype was seen only a few times. V is TRBV12-3 or TRBV12-4 and J is TRBJ1-2, with D possibly being TRBD1 (6 bases). Trimming pared 6 bases from V and 5 bases from J, leaving 16 bases between. The CDR3 contains 14 residues. CDR3 in DNA: TGTGCCAGCAGGCCCAGCGGGACACCTTATGGCTACACCTTC. Protein sequence: CASRPSGTPYGYTF.

This clonotype appeared many times. The rearrangement joins TRBV5-1 to TRBJ2-3; tentatively, D is TRBD2 (6 bases). In germline, CDR1 is SGHRS, CDR2 YFSETQ. Deletions cut 5 bases from V and 3 bases from J, with 13 bases between. The CDR3 contains 14 residues. CDR3 sequence reads: CASRDSGDTDTQYF. The DNA of the CDR3 is TGCGCCAGCAGGGATAGCGGCGATACAGATACGCAGTATTTT.

This chain connects TRBV12-3 or TRBV12-4 to TRBJ2-6, with D perhaps matching TRBD2 (6 bases). V was clipped by 5 bases and J by 0 bases, with 8 bases between them. The CDR3 covers 15 residues. CDR3 DNA sequence: TGTGCCAGCAGTCCCGGGGGCTCTGGGGCCAACGTCCTGACTTTC. It translates to CASSPGGSGANVLTF.

This chain joins TRBV5-1 and TRBJ2-7; the D is unclear. This CDR3 is built from 15 residues. Germline lookup yields CDR1 SGHRS and CDR2 YFSETQ. Trimming took off 0 bases at V and 2 bases at J, with 12 bases between the two ends. CDR3 sequence reads: CASSLASGRTYEQYF. The CDR3 DNA is TGCGCCAGCAGCTTGGCCTCAGGACGGACCTACGAGCAGTACTTC. The full variable domain, completed using reference TRBV5-1 and TRBJ2-7, is KAGVTQTPRYLIKTRGQQVTLSCSPISGHRSVSWYQQTPGQGLQFLFEYFSETQRNKGNFPGRFSGRQFSNSRSEMNVSTLELGDSALYLCASSLASGRTYEQYFGPGTRLTVT.

This clonotype was found many times. The rearrangement uses TRBV5-1 and TRBJ2-3; TRBD1 aligns across 7 bases. This CDR3 has 14 amino acids. In germline, CDR1 is SGHRS, CDR2 YFSETQ. The junction had 3 bases not matched to a gene; V was cut back by 4 bases and J by 1 base. The CDR3 DNA reads TGCGCCAGCAGCCTGGGACAGCGCACAGATACGCAGTATTTT. Encoded protein: CASSLGQRTDTQYF.

This clonotype was picked up many times. J is TRBJ2-2 and V is TRBV5-1; D is undetermined. CDR1 is SGHRS and CDR2 is YFSETQ in the germline V gene. CDR3 length equals 16 residues. The V end lost 0 bases, the J end lost 0 bases, and 9 bases lay between the germline ends. Here the CDR3 reads CASSLGASANTGELFF. The CDR3 nucleotides read TGCGCCAGCAGCTTGGGGGCATCCGCGAACACCGGGGAGCTGTTTTTT.

This clonotype was observed a few times. V and J are TRBV5-1 and TRBJ2-7; 16 bases agree with TRBD2. CDR3 length: 15 residues. J gave up 6 bases and V 3 bases, and 3 bases lay outside the gene matches. Germline V gene lookup returns CDR1 SGHRS and CDR2 YFSETQ. CDR3 sequence: CASSWGLAGGREQYF. For the CDR3, the DNA is TGCGCCAGCAGCTGGGGACTAGCGGGAGGGCGCGAGCAGTACTTC.

This chain uses TRBV5-6 with TRBJ2-7; D is possibly TRBD1 (6 bases). The germline gives CDR1 SGHDT, CDR2 YYEEEE. The CDR3 consists of 15 residues. The ends were cut back, 4 bases at V and 1 base at J, with 15 bases in the middle. The CDR3: CASSPYWGLSYEQYF. In DNA form, the CDR3 reads TGTGCCAGCAGCCCCTATTGGGGGCTGTCCTACGAGCAGTACTTC.

The sample holds a few counts of this clonotype. The chain is built from TRBV28 and TRBJ2-7; no clear D gene. The germline CDR1 and CDR2 sequences are MDHEN and SYDVKM. There are 11 residues in the CDR3. V lost 8 bases, J lost 4 bases, and 9 bases lay in between. The CDR3 region is CASYSPYEQYF. The CDR3 DNA follows: TGTGCCAGCTACTCGCCATACGAGCAGTACTTC. The complete variable domain, with remaining parts taken from reference TRBV28 and TRBJ2-7, reads DVKVTQSSRYLVKRTGEKVFLECVQDMDHENMFWYRQDPGLGLRLIYFSYDVKMKEKGDIPEGYSVSREKKERFSLILESASTNQTSMYLCASYSPYEQYFGPGTRLTVT.